This entry concerns a single TCR beta chain. Its specificity is unknown. The CDR3 spans 18 residues. CDR1 and CDR2 from the germline V gene are LGHNA and YNFKEQ. V shed 3 bases and J 9 bases; nucleotides not matched to a gene: 13. The data derive from a study of CD8 T cells in ankylosing spondylitis. Findings of the study overall: Disease-linked clones bore a CD8+ phenotype, appearing relatively rarely in peripheral blood. Made up of several highly homologous variants, a TCR beta motif appeared characteristic of ankylosing spondylitis blood.

TCRdb used MiXCR to reprocess the 5' RACE reads, holding one entry per CDR3 protein. The table shows fewer than 500,000 distinct CDR3 sequences, with roughly 26% occurring only once. The chain employs TRBV4-2 and TRBJ2-1; 14 bases agree with TRBD2. The sequencing input was blood, either unsorted or a sorted T cell fraction (not recorded which). This TCR was sampled from a male donor with ankylosing spondylitis. The CDR3 sequence: CASSQGSTSGRAQGEQFF. Written as DNA, the CDR3 is TGTGCCAGCAGCCAGGGTTCGACTAGCGGGAGGGCCCAGGGTGAGCAGTTCTTC.